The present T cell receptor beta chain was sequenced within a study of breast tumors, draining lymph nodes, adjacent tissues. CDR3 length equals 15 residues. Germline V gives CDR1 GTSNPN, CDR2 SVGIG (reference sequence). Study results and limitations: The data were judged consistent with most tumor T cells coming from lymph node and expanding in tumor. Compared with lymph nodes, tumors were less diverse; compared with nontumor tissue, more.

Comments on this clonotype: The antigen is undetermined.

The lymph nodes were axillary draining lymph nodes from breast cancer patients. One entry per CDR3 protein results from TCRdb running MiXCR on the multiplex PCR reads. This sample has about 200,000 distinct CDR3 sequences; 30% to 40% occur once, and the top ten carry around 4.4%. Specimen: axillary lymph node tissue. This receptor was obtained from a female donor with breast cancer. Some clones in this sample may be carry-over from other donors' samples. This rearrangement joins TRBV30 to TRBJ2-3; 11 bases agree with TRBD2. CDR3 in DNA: TGTGCTGGAGCATTAGCGGGGGGGTATACAGATACGCAGTATTTT. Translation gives CAGALAGGYTDTQYF.